This T cell receptor beta chain was identified during a study of cytomegalovirus exposure and HLA in healthy donors. V shed 6 bases and J shed 1 base, with 15 bases lying between them. The CDR3 length is 15 residues. The V gene's germline CDR1 is SGHVS and CDR2 FQNEAQ. The PCR contained 60 Vbeta and 13 Jbeta primers. Here immunoSEQ multiplex PCR was the method, and the copy in TCRdb shows in-frame clones only, minus some. This repertoire comprises approximately 200,000 clones; its ten largest clones make up around 0.74%. Comment on this clone: The antigen is not known.

Whole-study findings and limits: Compared with the roughly 700-donor mean, an Asian-associated ancestry cluster reportedly had fewer N-insertions, according to a later analysis.

The clonotype originates from a boy younger than 18 in good health and CMV-seronegative. The chain has TRBV7-8 and TRBJ1-1; D not resolved. The specimen was PBMCs. The CDR3 DNA follows: TGTGCCAGCAGAGCGGAGCGGTTATGGAACACTGAAGCTTTCTTT. Its protein product is CASRAERLWNTEAFF.